The next 23 T cell receptor beta chains were all read from a single sample in a study of OX40 agonist ivuxolimab in advanced cancers. Profiled with immunoSEQ multiplex PCR; TCRdb holds only in-frame clones, not every one. The table shows about 96,000 clones, with approximately 84% occurring only once. This sample comprised CD4+ or CD8+ T cells sorted from blood, obtained in a trial of the OX40 agonist ivuxolimab. The receptors stem from an adult with an advanced solid tumor such as melanoma, head and neck, liver or kidney cancer.

The genes are TRBV11-1 and TRBJ1-4, with D possibly matching TRBD1 (5 bases). V was shortened by 2 bases and J by 8 bases, with 15 bases between the two germline ends. The CDR3 is made up of 15 amino acids. Germline V lookup: CDR1 SGHAT, CDR2 FQDESV (reference sequence). CDR3 residues: CASSLRTGGGEKLFF. The CDR3 DNA reads as TGTGCCAGCAGCTTACGGACCGGGGGTGGGGAAAAACTGTTTTTT.

The genes are TRBV5-8 and TRBJ1-6; D possibly corresponds to TRBD1 (5 bases). The V end lost 0 bases, the J end lost 14 bases, and 18 bases lay between the germline ends. The CDR3 is 15 amino acids. CDR1 SGHTS and CDR2 YDEGEE come from the germline V gene. The CDR3 loop reads CASSLVADTGLSLHF. CDR3 nucleotide sequence: TGTGCCAGCAGCTTGGTGGCGGACACTGGATTATCCCTCCACTTT. Full variable domain (missing parts from reference TRBV5-8 and TRBJ1-6): EAGVTQSPTHLIKTRGQQATLRCSPISGHTSVYWYQQALGLGLQFLLWYDEGEERNRGNFPPRFSGRQFPNYSSELNVNALELEDSALYLCASSLVADTGLSLHFGNGTRLTVT.

The rearrangement links TRBV7-8 to TRBJ2-2, with D unclear. CDR1 and CDR2 from the germline V gene are SGHVS and FQNEAQ. V was trimmed by 5 bases and J by 6 bases, leaving 4 bases between them. There are 11 residues in the CDR3. The CDR3 DNA reads TGTGCCAGCAGCCCGTCCGGGGAGCTGTTTTTT. This gives the protein CASSPSGELFF.

The V and J genes are TRBV30 and TRBJ1-5; D is unclear. The germline V gene encodes CDR1 GTSNPN and CDR2 SVGIG (reference sequence). The length of the CDR3 is 13 residues. Trimming left V 1 base short and J 0 bases short, with 4 bases between. The CDR3 protein is CAWSADSNQPQHF. Written as DNA, the CDR3 is TGTGCCTGGAGTGCCGATAGCAATCAGCCCCAGCATTTT. The whole variable domain, filled in from reference TRBV30 and TRBJ1-5, reads SQTIHQWPATLVQPVGSPLSLECTVEGTSNPNLYWYRQAAGRGLQLLFYSVGIGQISSEVPQNLSASRPQDRQFILSSKKLLLSDSGFYLCAWSADSNQPQHFGDGTRLSIL.

This clone was detected a few times. The chain recombines TRBV7-8 with TRBJ2-5; D remains unclear. Germline CDR1 reads SGHVS; CDR2 reads FQNEAQ. This CDR3 region has 13 residues. V gave up 1 base and J gave up 2 bases, with 5 bases separating them. The CDR3 loop is CASSLGGQETQYF. The CDR3 DNA follows: TGTGCCAGCAGCTTAGGGGGTCAAGAGACCCAGTACTTC.

As DNA, the CDR3 is TGCGCCAGCAGCTCCGACCCGGGACAGGGAGAGACCCAGTACTTC. Amino acid sequence: CASSSDPGQGETQYF. V and J are TRBV5-1 and TRBJ2-5; 9 nucleotides agree with TRBD1. V lost 3 bases and J lost 4; bases outside the gene matches: 7. The germline gives CDR1 SGHRS, CDR2 YFSETQ. This CDR3 comprises 15 residues.

The genes are TRBV4-3 and TRBJ1-2; 7 bases agree with TRBD1. Per germline, CDR1 LGHNA and CDR2 YSLEER. Trimming cost V 7 bases and J 6 bases; bases outside gene matches: 5. The CDR3 is made up of 12 amino acids. The CDR3 sequence is CASNQGGDGYTF. The CDR3 DNA follows: TGCGCCAGCAACCAGGGGGGTGATGGCTACACCTTC.

The rearrangement uses TRBV2 and TRBJ2-3; D is ambiguous. Trimming took off 3 bases at V and 6 bases at J, with 4 bases between the two ends. Germline V gene sequence: CDR1 SNHLY, CDR2 FYNNEI. The CDR3 contains 11 residues. The CDR3 DNA reads TGTGCCAGCAGTGAGGGGGATACGCAGTATTTT. It yields the protein CASSEGDTQYF.

This chain connects TRBV6-1 to TRBJ2-7; weak D call: TRBD2 (5 bases). The germline gives CDR1 MNHNS, CDR2 SASEGT. Trimming cost V 1 base and J 2 bases, with 9 bases left between them. The length of the CDR3 is 14 residues. CDR3 in DNA: TGTGCCAGCAGTGAAGGCGGGTCCGCCTACGAGCAGTACTTC. Its translation: CASSEGGSAYEQYF.

This chain links TRBV6-1 with TRBJ1-2, with D perhaps matching TRBD1 (5 bases). The CDR3 runs to 12 residues. In germline, CDR1 is MNHNS, CDR2 SASEGT. Trimming removed 2 bases at V and 8 bases at J, with 9 bases between. In DNA form, the CDR3 reads TGTGCCAGCAGTGAAACAGGTTTGGGCTACACCTTC. Protein sequence: CASSETGLGYTF.

This clone was observed a handful of times. The rearrangement uses TRBV19 and TRBJ2-7; tentatively, D is TRBD2 (6 bases). This CDR3 spans 10 amino acids. From germline, CDR1 is LNHDA and CDR2 SQIVND (reference sequence). The CDR3 DNA reads as TGTGCTAGCGGAACCTACGAGCAGTACTTC. Its protein is CASGTYEQYF.

The gene calls are TRBV7-9 and TRBJ2-1; TRBD2 might be the D (6 bases). V was trimmed by 0 bases and J by 0 bases, leaving 18 bases between them. The CDR3 extends over 19 amino acids. Germline CDR1 and CDR2: SEHNR and FQNEAQ (reference sequence). The CDR3 nucleotides are TGTGCCAGCAGCTTAGCGGGAGGTGGCGCCCCCCACTCCTACAATGAGCAGTTCTTC. Protein product: CASSLAGGGAPHSYNEQFF.

Note on this clone: Other DNA variants within this sample encode the same CDR3. The V call is TRBV19, the J call TRBJ2-5, with D possibly being TRBD2 (6 bases). Trimming removed 5 bases from V and 4 bases from J, with 14 bases in between. CDR3 length equals 14 residues. Germline V CDR1 and CDR2: LNHDA, SQIVND (reference sequence). CDR3 sequence: CASSSSGLRETQYF. Here the CDR3 DNA reads TGTGCCAGTAGTTCCTCAGGACTACGAGAGACCCAGTACTTC.

This clone showed up just once. The rearrangement joins TRBV6-6 to TRBJ2-2; 12 positions match TRBD1. CDR1 is MNHNY, CDR2 SVGAGI, per germline (reference sequence). V gave up 4 bases and J gave up 7 bases; unmatched junction bases: 4. The CDR3 has 15 residues. The CDR3 protein is CASSLGTGGFGELFF. The CDR3 DNA reads TGTGCCAGCAGTTTAGGGACAGGGGGCTTCGGGGAGCTGTTTTTT.

J is TRBJ2-3 and V is TRBV9; possibly TRBD1 for D (5 bases). Trimming took off 4 bases at V and 6 bases at J, with 12 bases between the two ends. This CDR3 comprises 13 residues. Germline V lookup: CDR1 SGDLS, CDR2 YYNGEE. The chain's CDR3 is CASSPGSGDTQYF. CDR3 nucleotide sequence: TGTGCCAGCAGCCCCGGATCAGGGGATACGCAGTATTTT. The full variable domain, its missing parts supplied by reference TRBV9 and TRBJ2-3, is DSGVTQTPKHLITATGQRVTLRCSPRSGDLSVYWYQQSLDQGLQFLIQYYNGEERAKGNILERFSAQQFPDLHSELNLSSLELGDSALYFCASSPGSGDTQYFGPGTRLTVL.

The chain uses TRBV29-1 and TRBJ2-4, with TRBD1 matching over 10 bases. Germline V lookup: CDR1 SQVTM, CDR2 ANQGSEA. The CDR3 extends over 15 amino acids. J gave up 2 bases and V 4 bases, and 5 bases lay outside the gene matches. The chain's CDR3 is CSVGEDRGTKNIQYF. In DNA, the CDR3 is TGCAGCGTTGGTGAGGACAGGGGGACCAAAAACATTCAGTACTTC. The full variable domain, in which reference TRBV29-1 and TRBJ2-4 provide the parts outside the CDR3, is SAVISQKPSRDICQRGTSLTIQCQVDSQVTMMFWYRQQPGQSLTLIATANQGSEATYESGFVIDKFPISRPNLTFSTLTVSNMSPEDSSIYLCSVGEDRGTKNIQYFGAGTRLSVL.

The chain uses TRBV6-6 and TRBJ2-7; no firm D call. Looked up from germline, CDR1 is MNHNY and CDR2 is SVGAGI (reference sequence). Trimming removed 6 bases from V and 3 bases from J, with 18 bases in between. The CDR3 is 15 residues long. As DNA, the CDR3 is TGTGCCAGCAGAATAGGGTTCGAAGGCCTCTACGAGCAGTACTTC. Translated, it gives CASRIGFEGLYEQYF.

The genes are TRBV18 and TRBJ2-1; D is ambiguous. There are 12 residues in the CDR3. CDR1 and CDR2 from the germline V gene are KGHSH and LQKENI. With 3 bases removed from V and 10 bases from J, the gap between germline ends came to 10 bases. In DNA, the CDR3 is TGTGCCAGCTCACCCAACGAAGGGGAGCAGTTCTTC. Translating it yields CASSPNEGEQFF.

Here the CDR3 DNA reads TGCGCCAGCAGCCAAGATCCCGGCGGGGTTAACTATGGCTACACCTTC. Encoded protein: CASSQDPGGVNYGYTF. The genes are TRBV4-1 and TRBJ1-2; D unclear. Germline lookup yields CDR1 MGHRA and CDR2 YSYEKL. The CDR3 spans 16 residues. Trimming pared 0 bases from V and 1 base from J, leaving 12 bases between.

This chain links TRBV28 with TRBJ1-1, with D maybe TRBD1 (6 bases). This CDR3 comprises 13 residues. V gave up 3 bases and J gave up 6 bases, with 11 bases separating them. Germline-derived CDR1 and CDR2 are MDHEN and SYDVKM. As DNA, the CDR3 is TGTGCCAGCAGTTTCGGGCAGGGGCCTGAAGCTTTCTTT. It translates to CASSFGQGPEAFF.

This clone was detected a few times. The chain links TRBV9 to TRBJ1-1; weak D call: TRBD1 (6 bases). V dropped 2 bases and J dropped 0 bases, with 8 bases sitting between them. Germline-derived CDR1 and CDR2 are SGDLS and YYNGEE. The CDR3 runs 14 residues. CDR3 loop: CASSVGQMNTEAFF. The DNA for the CDR3 is TGTGCCAGCAGCGTTGGACAGATGAACACTGAAGCTTTCTTT. Variable domain in full (rest from reference TRBV9 and TRBJ1-1): DSGVTQTPKHLITATGQRVTLRCSPRSGDLSVYWYQQSLDQGLQFLIQYYNGEERAKGNILERFSAQQFPDLHSELNLSSLELGDSALYFCASSVGQMNTEAFFGQGTRLTVV.

The chain is built from TRBV11-2 and TRBJ2-5; D tentatively fits TRBD1 or TRBD2 (5 bases each). The better agreement between TRBJ2-7 and the DNA end casts doubt on the J call. CDR1 and CDR2 (germline): SGHAT, FQNNGV. The CDR3 length is 13 residues. CDR3 in amino acids: CASSLSGGYEQYF. CDR3 DNA sequence: TGTGCCAGCAGCTTATCTGGGGGCTACGAGCAGTACTTC.

The V and J genes are TRBV2 and TRBJ2-5; 8 positions match TRBD2. Germline V CDR1 and CDR2: SNHLY, FYNNEI. The CDR3 has 15 residues. The V and J ends lost 6 bases and 2 bases, in that order; junction bases with no gene match: 8. CDR3 DNA: TGTGCCAGCAGGTTCCAGCGGGAGAGACAAGAGACCCAGTACTTC. Amino acids: CASRFQRERQETQYF.